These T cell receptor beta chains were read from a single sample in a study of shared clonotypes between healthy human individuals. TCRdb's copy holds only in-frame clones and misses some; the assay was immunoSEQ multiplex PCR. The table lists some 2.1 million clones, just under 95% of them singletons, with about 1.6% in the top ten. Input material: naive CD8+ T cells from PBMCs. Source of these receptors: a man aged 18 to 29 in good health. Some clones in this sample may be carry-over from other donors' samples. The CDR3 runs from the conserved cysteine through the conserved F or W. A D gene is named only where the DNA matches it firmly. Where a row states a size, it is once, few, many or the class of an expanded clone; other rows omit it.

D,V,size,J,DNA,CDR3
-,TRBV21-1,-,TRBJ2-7,TGTGCCAAGACGACAGCCGAGGAATACGAGCAGTACTTC,CAKTTAEEYEQYF
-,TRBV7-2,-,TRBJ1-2,TGTGCCAGCAGTCTGGGACACTTTAACTATGGCTACACCTTC,CASSLGHFNYGYTF
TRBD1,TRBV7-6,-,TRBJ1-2,TGTGCCAGCAGCTCCCGGGACAGGGGAAATTTAAATAACTATGGCTACACCTTC,CASSSRDRGNLNNYGYTF
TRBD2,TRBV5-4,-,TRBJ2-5,TGTGCCAGCAGCTTGGACCTAGCGGGATCGGGAGAGACCCAGTACTTC,CASSLDLAGSGETQYF
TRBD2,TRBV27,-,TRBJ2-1,TGTGCCAGCAGCCTTAGCGGGAACTTCTACAATGAGCAGTTCTTC,CASSLSGNFYNEQFF
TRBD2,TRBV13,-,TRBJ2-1,TGTGCCAGCAGCGTCGACGGGACTAGGTCTGATGAGCAGTTCTTC,CASSVDGTRSDEQFF
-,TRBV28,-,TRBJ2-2,TGTGCCAGCAGTTTTATAGGGGCCACCGGGGAGCTGTTTTTT,CASSFIGATGELFF
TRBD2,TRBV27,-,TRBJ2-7,TGTGCCAGCAGTTTACGTCCAGCCGGACTAGTTGCCTACGAGCAGTACTTC,CASSLRPAGLVAYEQYF
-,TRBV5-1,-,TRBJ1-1,TGCGCCAGCAGCTTGCAGTTGGCCAGGGTCTCGAACACTGAAGCTTTCTTT,CASSLQLARVSNTEAFF
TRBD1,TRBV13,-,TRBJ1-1,TGTGCCAGCAGCTTAAGGGGACAGGGATATGCTGAAGCTTTCTTT,CASSLRGQGYAEAFF
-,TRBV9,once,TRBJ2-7,TGTGCCAGCAGCGTAGCTGGGGGAGACTCCTACGAGCAGTACTTC,CASSVAGGDSYEQYF
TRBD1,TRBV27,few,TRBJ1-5,TGTGCCAGCAGACAGGGGACGATTAGCAATCAGCCCCAGCATTTT,CASRQGTISNQPQHF
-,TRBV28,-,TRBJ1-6,TGTGCCAGCAGTTTAGCGGACAGTCATAATTCACCCCTCCACTTT,CASSLADSHNSPLHF
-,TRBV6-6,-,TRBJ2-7,TGTGCCACCCAAAAGGGGGAATACGAGCAGTACTTC,CATQKGEYEQYF
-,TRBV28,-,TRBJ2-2,TGTGCCAGCAGTTTGTGGGCGGGGAACACCGGGGAGCTGTTTTTT,CASSLWAGNTGELFF
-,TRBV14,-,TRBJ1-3,TGTGCCAGCAGCCCAGGCCACTCTGGAAACACCATATATTTT,CASSPGHSGNTIYF
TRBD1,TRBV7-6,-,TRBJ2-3,TGTGCCAGCAGCTTAACCGGGACAGGGCGAGGAAGCACAGATACGCAGTATTTT,CASSLTGTGRGSTDTQYF
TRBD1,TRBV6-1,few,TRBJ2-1,TGTGCCAGCAGTGACAGGACAGGCCGAGCCTACAATGAGCAGTTCTTC,CASSDRTGRAYNEQFF
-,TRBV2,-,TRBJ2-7,TGTGCCAGCAGTGGCCGGTACGAGCAGTACTTC,CASSGRYEQYF
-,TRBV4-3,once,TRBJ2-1,TGCGCCAGCAGCCAAAGGCTTAGACAGGAGCAGTTCTTC,CASSQRLRQEQFF
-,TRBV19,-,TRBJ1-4,TGTGCCAGTAGTTCGCTACGAGGGACCCTGTTTTTT,CASSSLRGTLFF
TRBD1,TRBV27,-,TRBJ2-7,TGTGCCAGCAGTTTGGACGGGACAGTGTCCTCCTACGAGCAGTACTTC,CASSLDGTVSSYEQYF
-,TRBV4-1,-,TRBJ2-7,TGCGCCAGCAGCCAAGAGAAATTCTACGAGCAGTACTTC,CASSQEKFYEQYF
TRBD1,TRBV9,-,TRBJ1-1,TGTGCCAGCAGCTTCACCGGGACAGCCGAAGATGAAGCTTTCTTT,CASSFTGTAEDEAFF
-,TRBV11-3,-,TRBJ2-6,TGTGCCAGCAGCTTAGAAGGGTCCGGCCCTGCCGCTTCTGGGGCCAACGTCCTGACTTTC,CASSLEGSGPAASGANVLTF
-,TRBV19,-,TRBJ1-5,TGTGCCAGTAGTACCCGGGTAATTTTTCTCGGAACCAATCAGCCCCAGCATTTT,CASSTRVIFLGTNQPQHF
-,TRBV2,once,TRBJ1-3,TGTGCCAGCAGTGCTCACCGACAGGGAAACACCATATATTTT,CASSAHRQGNTIYF
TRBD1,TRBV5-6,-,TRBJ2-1,TGTGCCAGCAGCTTCGACAGGGTTAGCTCCTACAATGAGCAGTTCTTC,CASSFDRVSSYNEQFF
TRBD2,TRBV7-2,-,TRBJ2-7,TGTGCCAGCAGCTTAGGGTTAGCGGGAGCGGTCTACGAGCAGTACTTC,CASSLGLAGAVYEQYF
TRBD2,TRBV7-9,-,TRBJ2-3,TGTGCCAGCAGCTCGCTCGGGGGGACGCAGTATTTT,CASSSLGGTQYF
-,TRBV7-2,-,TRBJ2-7,TGTGCCAGCAGCCCTCGCCAGGCCTTTTCCTACGAGCAGTACTTC,CASSPRQAFSYEQYF
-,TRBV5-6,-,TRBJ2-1,TGTGCCAGCAGTTCCGGGACTGCCTCCTACAATGAGCAGTTCTTC,CASSSGTASYNEQFF
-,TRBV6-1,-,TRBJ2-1,TGTGCCAGCACTTTGGCCAGGAGGCCCTACAATGAGCAGTTCTTC,CASTLARRPYNEQFF
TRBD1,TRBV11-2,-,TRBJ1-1,TGTGCCAGCAGCACACAGGGGAGGAACACTGAAGCTTTCTTT,CASSTQGRNTEAFF
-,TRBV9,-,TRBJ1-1,TGTGCCAGCAGCGTAGGTTCGACCATGAACACTGAAGCTTTCTTT,CASSVGSTMNTEAFF
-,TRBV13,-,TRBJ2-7,TGTGCCAGCAGCTTATCGTACGGGAGCACCAACGAGCAGTACTTC,CASSLSYGSTNEQYF
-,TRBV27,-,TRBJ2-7,TGTGCCAGCAGTTCCCTCCTCGCGCGGGGTTCCTACGAGCAGTACTTC,CASSSLLARGSYEQYF
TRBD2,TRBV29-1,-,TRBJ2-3,TGCAGCGTCGAGTTTCTTAACGCGGGAGGAGAGGATACGCAGTATTTT,CSVEFLNAGGEDTQYF
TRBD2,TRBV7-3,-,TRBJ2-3,TGTGCCAGCAGCACGGGACTAGCGGGAGTAACAGATACGCAGTATTTT,CASSTGLAGVTDTQYF
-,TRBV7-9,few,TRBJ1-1,TGTGCCAGCAGCTTAGACCGCGCTGAAGCTTTCTTT,CASSLDRAEAFF
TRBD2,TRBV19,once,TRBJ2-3,TGTGCCAGTAGTATATCTCCGGGACTAGCGGGAAGGACGCAGTATTTT,CASSISPGLAGRTQYF
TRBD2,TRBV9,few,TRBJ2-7,TGTGCCAGCAGCGTAGGCCAAGCGGGAGCCCACGAGCAGTACTTC,CASSVGQAGAHEQYF
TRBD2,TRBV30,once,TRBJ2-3,TGTGCCTGGAGGCCGGGAGGGTCAGATACGCAGTATTTT,CAWRPGGSDTQYF
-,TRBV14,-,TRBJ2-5,TGTGCCAGCAGCTTTTTCAAGGGTCCCGTGGAGACCCAGTACTTC,CASSFFKGPVETQYF